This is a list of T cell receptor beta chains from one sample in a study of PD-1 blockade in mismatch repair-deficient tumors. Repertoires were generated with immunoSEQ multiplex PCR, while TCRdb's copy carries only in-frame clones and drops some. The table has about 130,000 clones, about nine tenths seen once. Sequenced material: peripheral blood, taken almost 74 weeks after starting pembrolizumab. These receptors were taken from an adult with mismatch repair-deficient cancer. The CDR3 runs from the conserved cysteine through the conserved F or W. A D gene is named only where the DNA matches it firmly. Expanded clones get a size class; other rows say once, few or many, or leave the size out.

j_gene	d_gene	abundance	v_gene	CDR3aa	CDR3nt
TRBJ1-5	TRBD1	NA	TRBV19	CASSIKDRAYSNQPQHF	TGTGCCAGTAGTATAAAGGACAGGGCATATAGCAATCAGCCCCAGCATTTT
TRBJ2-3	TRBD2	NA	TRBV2	CASSEGSGSTDTQYF	TGTGCCAGCAGTGAAGGTAGCGGGAGCACAGATACGCAGTATTTT
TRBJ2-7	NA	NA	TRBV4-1	CASSPTVSYEQYF	TGCGCCAGCAGCCCGACTGTCTCCTACGAGCAGTACTTC
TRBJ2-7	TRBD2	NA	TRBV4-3	CASSQAVAGVYEQYF	TGCGCCAGCAGCCAAGCGGTAGCGGGAGTCTACGAGCAGTACTTC
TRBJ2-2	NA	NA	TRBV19	CASKWDTGELFF	TGTGCCAGTAAATGGGACACCGGGGAGCTGTTTTTT
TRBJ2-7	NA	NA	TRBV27	CASSSGLSSYEQYF	TGTGCCAGCAGTTCAGGACTGAGTTCCTACGAGCAGTACTTC
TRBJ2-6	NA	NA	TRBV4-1	CASSQSWSSGANVLTF	TGCGCCAGCAGCCAGTCTTGGAGCTCTGGGGCCAACGTCCTGACTTTC
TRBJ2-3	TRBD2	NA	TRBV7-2	CASSLDQREVTDTQYF	TGTGCCAGCAGCTTAGACCAGCGGGAAGTAACAGATACGCAGTATTTT
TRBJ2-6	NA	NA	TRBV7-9	CASSLGQDVLTF	TGTGCCAGCAGCTTAGGACAGGACGTCCTGACTTTC
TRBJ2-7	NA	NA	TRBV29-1	CSVEDVLTYEQYF	TGCAGCGTTGAAGATGTACTTACCTACGAGCAGTACTTC
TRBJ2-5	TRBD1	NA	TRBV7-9	CASSSIQGAETQYF	TGTGCCAGCAGTTCAATTCAGGGGGCGGAGACCCAGTACTTC
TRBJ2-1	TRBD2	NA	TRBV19	CASSSGSGDEQFF	TGTGCCAGTAGTAGCGGGAGTGGGGATGAGCAGTTCTTC
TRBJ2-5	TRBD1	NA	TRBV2	CASSEEGTGEETQYF	TGTGCCAGCAGTGAGGAGGGGACAGGGGAAGAGACCCAGTACTTC
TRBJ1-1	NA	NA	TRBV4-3	CASSRSGIEAFF	TGCGCCAGCAGCCGATCCGGGATTGAAGCTTTCTTT
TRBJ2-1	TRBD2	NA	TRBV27	CASSPGTSGYNEQFF	TGTGCCAGCAGTCCCGGGACTAGCGGGTACAATGAGCAGTTCTTC
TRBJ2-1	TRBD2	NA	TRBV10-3	CATYGLAGAYNEQFF	TGTGCCACCTACGGACTAGCGGGCGCCTACAATGAGCAGTTCTTC
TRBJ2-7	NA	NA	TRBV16	CASSPMDYEQYF	TGTGCCAGCAGCCCCATGGACTACGAGCAGTACTTC
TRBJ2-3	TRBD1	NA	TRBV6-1	CASSQERQGRGTDTQYF	TGTGCCAGCAGTCAAGAAAGACAGGGGAGAGGCACAGATACGCAGTATTTT
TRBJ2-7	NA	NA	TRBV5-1	CASSLGTGTLYEQYF	TGCGCCAGCAGCTTGGGGACGGGTACCCTTTACGAGCAGTACTTC
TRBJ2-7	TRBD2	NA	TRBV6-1	CASSLGGSSYEQYF	TGTGCCAGCAGTTTGGGCGGGAGCTCCTACGAGCAGTACTTC
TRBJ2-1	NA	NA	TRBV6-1	CASLIGGSQHLEQFF	TGTGCCAGCTTAATAGGGGGGAGCCAACACCTTGAGCAGTTCTTC
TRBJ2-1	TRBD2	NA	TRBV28	CASSLLASGRDNEQFF	TGTGCCAGCAGTTTATTAGCTAGCGGGAGGGACAATGAGCAGTTCTTC
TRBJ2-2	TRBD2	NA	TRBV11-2	CASSLLAGGPNGELFF	TGTGCCAGCAGCTTACTAGCGGGAGGGCCGAACGGGGAGCTGTTTTTT
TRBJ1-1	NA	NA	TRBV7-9	CASSLGGGMNTEAFF	TGTGCCAGCAGCTTAGGAGGCGGGATGAACACTGAAGCTTTCTTT
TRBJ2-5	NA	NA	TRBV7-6	CASSLGLGWGKETQYF	TGTGCCAGCAGCTTAGGTCTGGGTTGGGGGAAAGAGACCCAGTACTTC
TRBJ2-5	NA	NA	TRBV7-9	CASSADRETQYF	TGTGCCAGCAGCGCCGACAGGGAGACCCAGTACTTC
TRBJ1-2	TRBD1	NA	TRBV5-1	CASSLTGQGDGYTF	TGCGCCAGCAGCTTGACCGGACAGGGCGATGGCTACACCTTC
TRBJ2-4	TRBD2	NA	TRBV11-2	CASSPGWREGKNIQYF	TGTGCCAGCAGCCCAGGGTGGAGGGAGGGGAAAAACATTCAGTACTTC
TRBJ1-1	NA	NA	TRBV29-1	CSVEIYTEAFF	TGCAGCGTTGAGATTTACACTGAAGCTTTCTTT
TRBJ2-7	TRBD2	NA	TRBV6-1	CASSGGNGLGGYEQYF	TGTGCCAGCAGTGGAGGCAACGGACTAGGAGGCTACGAGCAGTACTTC
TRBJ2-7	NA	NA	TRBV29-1	CSVLGGTTYEQYF	TGCAGCGTTCTGGGTGGCACTACCTACGAGCAGTACTTC
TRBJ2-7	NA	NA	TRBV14	CASSQGPPGPLRNYEQYF	TGTGCCAGCAGCCAAGGGCCGCCAGGGCCCCTTCGTAATTACGAGCAGTACTTC
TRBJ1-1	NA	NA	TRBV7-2	CASSLWPVGTSNTEAFF	TGTGCCAGCAGCTTATGGCCCGTTGGGACCTCGAACACTGAAGCTTTCTTT
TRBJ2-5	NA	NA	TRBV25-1	CASSGKTQYF	TGTGCCAGCAGCGGAAAGACCCAGTACTTC
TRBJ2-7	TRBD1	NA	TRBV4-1	CASSSWGQGNTYEQYF	TGCGCCAGCAGCTCTTGGGGACAGGGAAATACCTACGAGCAGTACTTC
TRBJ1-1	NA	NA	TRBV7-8	CASSLVWAGAGTEAFF	TGTGCCAGCAGCTTAGTATGGGCAGGAGCAGGCACTGAAGCTTTCTTT
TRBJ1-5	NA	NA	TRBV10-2	CASSEASLGNQPQHF	TGCGCCAGCAGTGAGGCAAGTTTGGGCAATCAGCCCCAGCATTTT
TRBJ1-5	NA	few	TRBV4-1	CASSQGPGGKSNQPQHF	TGCGCCAGCAGCCAAGGCCCGGGAGGGAAAAGCAATCAGCCCCAGCATTTT
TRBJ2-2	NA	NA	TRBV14	CASSQLRNTGELFF	TGTGCCAGCAGCCAATTAAGGAACACCGGGGAGCTGTTTTTT
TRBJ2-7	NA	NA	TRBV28	CASRLDRTPNEQYF	TGTGCCAGCAGGCTAGACAGGACCCCGAACGAGCAGTACTTC
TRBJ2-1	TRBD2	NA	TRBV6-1	CASIRTSGREHEQFF	TGTGCCAGCATTAGGACTAGCGGGAGGGAACATGAGCAGTTCTTC
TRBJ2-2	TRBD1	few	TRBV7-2	CASSSYRGLTGELFF	TGTGCCAGCAGCTCCTACAGGGGTCTCACCGGGGAGCTGTTTTTT
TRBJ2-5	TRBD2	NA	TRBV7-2	CASSLGRETQYF	TGTGCCAGCAGCCTCGGGAGGGAGACCCAGTACTTC
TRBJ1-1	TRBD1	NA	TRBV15	CATSDRSRDSEAFF	TGTGCCACCAGCGACAGGAGCCGGGACAGTGAAGCTTTCTTT
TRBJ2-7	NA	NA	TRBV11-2	CASSLAGREQYF	TGTGCCAGCAGCTTAGCGGGGCGCGAGCAGTACTTC
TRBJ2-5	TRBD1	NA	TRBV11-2	CASSPRDRGQETQYF	TGTGCCAGCAGCCCGAGGGACAGGGGGCAAGAGACCCAGTACTTC
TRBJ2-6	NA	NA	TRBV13	CASSLGAGSSGANVLTF	TGTGCCAGCAGCTTAGGGGCCGGGAGCTCTGGGGCCAACGTCCTGACTTTC
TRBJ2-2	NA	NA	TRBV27	CASAGFATGELFF	TGTGCCAGCGCGGGATTTGCGACCGGGGAGCTGTTTTTT
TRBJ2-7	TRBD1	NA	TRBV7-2	CASTRPGTGTYEQYF	TGTGCCAGCACCCGCCCCGGGACAGGAACCTACGAGCAGTACTTC
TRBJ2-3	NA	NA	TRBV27	CASSLESPIDTQYF	TGTGCCAGCAGTTTAGAATCGCCTATTGATACGCAGTATTTT
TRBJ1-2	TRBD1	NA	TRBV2	CASSPRQGNYGYTF	TGTGCCAGCAGTCCAAGACAGGGCAACTATGGCTACACCTTC
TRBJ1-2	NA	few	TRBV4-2	CASSQTGTDPYGYTF	TGTGCCAGCAGCCAAACAGGGACCGACCCCTATGGCTACACCTTC
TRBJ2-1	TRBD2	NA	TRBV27	CASSLVGLAGDNEQFF	TGTGCCAGCAGTTTAGTGGGGCTAGCGGGAGATAATGAGCAGTTCTTC
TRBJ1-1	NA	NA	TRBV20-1	CSASVNTEAFF	TGCAGTGCATCGGTGAACACTGAAGCTTTCTTT
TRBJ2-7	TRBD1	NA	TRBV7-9	CASSSPDRVNEQYF	TGTGCCAGCAGCTCTCCCGACAGGGTAAACGAGCAGTACTTC
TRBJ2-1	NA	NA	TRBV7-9	CASSLGPPAYNEQFF	TGTGCCAGCAGCTTGGGGCCCCCGGCTTACAATGAGCAGTTCTTC
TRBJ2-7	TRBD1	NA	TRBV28	CASRWDRGFYEQYF	TGTGCCAGCAGATGGGACAGGGGGTTCTACGAGCAGTACTTC
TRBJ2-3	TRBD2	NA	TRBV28	CASREAAFGALGSDTQYF	TGTGCCAGCCGGGAGGCAGCATTCGGAGCTCTTGGTTCAGATACGCAGTATTTT
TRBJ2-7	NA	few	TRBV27	CASSLRGAYEQYF	TGTGCCAGCAGTTTAAGGGGTGCCTACGAGCAGTACTTC